This TCR beta chain was captured by sequencing in a study of blood T cell repertoires in COVID-19. At the level of the study: The analysed material was cDNA or gDNA that came from T cells, B-cell-depleted T cells, or PBMCs.

TCRdb's copy holds only in-frame clones and misses some; the assay was immunoSEQ multiplex PCR. The sample records fewer than 700,000 clones, around 90% being singletons. V lost 1 base and J lost 6, with 12 bases in between. Germline V gene data show CDR1 as SEHNR and CDR2 as FQNEAQ (reference sequence). This CDR3 comprises 14 residues. This TCR was recovered from a woman aged 50 to 60 with COVID-19, enrolled during active disease. Sequencing used peripheral blood. The chain couples TRBV7-9 to TRBJ1-2, with D unclear. Here the CDR3 reads CASSLVVTLHGYTF. CDR3 sequence (DNA): TGTGCCAGCAGCTTAGTGGTTACTCTTCATGGCTACACCTTC.